The 18 T cell receptor beta chains below come from one sample, sequenced in a study of blood T cell repertoires in COVID-19. Sequenced by immunoSEQ multiplex PCR; TCRdb stores in-frame clones only, minus some. The table lists a few hundred thousand clones, roughly 90% of them singletons. Sequences were obtained from peripheral blood. These receptors originate from a man in his late teens or twenties who had recovered from COVID-19.

This sequence joins TRBV29-1 and TRBJ2-3; D possibly corresponds to TRBD2 (5 bases). The CDR3 runs 13 residues. Trimming removed 7 bases at V and 5 bases at J, with 16 bases between. The V gene's germline CDR1 is SQVTM and CDR2 ANQGSEA. CDR3 residues: CSALGHGRDTQYF. The CDR3 nucleotides read TGCAGCGCTCTCGGGCATGGGAGAGATACGCAGTATTTT.

V gene TRBV5-6 combines with J gene TRBJ1-3; D ambiguous. CDR3 length: 16 amino acids. The V and J ends lost 4 bases and 0 bases respectively, with 14 bases between them. Germline V gene lookup returns CDR1 SGHDT and CDR2 YYEEEE. Written as DNA, the CDR3 is TGTGCCAGCAGCGTGAATCCGGGAGTCTCTGGAAACACCATATATTTT. As protein: CASSVNPGVSGNTIYF. Combining the CDR3 with reference TRBV5-6 and TRBJ1-3 gives the whole variable domain DAGVTQSPTHLIKTRGQQVTLRCSPKSGHDTVSWYQQALGQGPQFIFQYYEEEERQRGNFPDRFSGHQFPNYSSELNVNALLLGDSALYLCASSVNPGVSGNTIYFGEGSWLTVV.

The genes are TRBV5-6 and TRBJ2-1, with 10 bases fitting TRBD2. Trimming at V came to 2 bases and at J to 4 bases, leaving 15 bases not matched to a gene. CDR3 length: 19 residues. From germline, CDR1 is SGHDT and CDR2 YYEEEE. The CDR3: CASSFRRLAGPGGYNEQFF. The CDR3 DNA is TGTGCCAGCAGCTTTAGAAGACTAGCGGGTCCCGGAGGATACAATGAGCAGTTCTTC.

CDR3 residues: CASSRQGNNEKLFF. In nucleotides, the CDR3 is TGTGCCAGCAGCCGACAGGGAAACAATGAAAAACTGTTTTTT. The J gene is TRBJ1-4, the V gene TRBV7-9, with 7 bases matching TRBD1. CDR3 length equals 14 residues. V gave up 5 bases and J gave up 5 bases; unmatched junction bases: 5. In germline, CDR1 is SEHNR, CDR2 FQNEAQ (reference sequence).

The chain couples TRBV11-3 to TRBJ2-2; no firm D call. Deletions cut 0 bases from V and 1 base from J, with 12 bases between. CDR1 and CDR2 (germline): SGHNT, YENEEA. The CDR3 spans 17 residues. The CDR3 DNA sequence: TGTGCCAGCAGCTTAGATAAATGGAGCGAGAACACCGGGGAGCTGTTTTTT. It encodes CASSLDKWSENTGELFF.

The chain combines TRBV18 with TRBJ1-1; D is possibly TRBD1 (6 bases). The CDR3 loop spans 13 amino acids. Trimming removed 0 bases from V and 4 bases from J, with 6 bases in between. In germline, CDR1 is KGHSH, CDR2 LQKENI. The CDR3 nucleotides read TGTGCCAGCTCACCACCGGGGGCCACTGAAGCTTTCTTT. Translated, it gives CASSPPGATEAFF.

The gene calls are TRBV6-5 and TRBJ1-5; 12 bases line up with TRBD1. This CDR3 spans 15 amino acids. J lost 5 bases, V lost 8 bases, and 7 bases had no gene match. Germline V gene lookup returns CDR1 MNHEY and CDR2 SVGAGI. For the CDR3, the DNA is TGTGCCAGCGCGCAAAGGGACAGGGGGCATCAGCCCCAGCATTTT. Residues: CASAQRDRGHQPQHF.

The rearrangement links TRBV24-1 to TRBJ2-3; 12 bases line up with TRBD1. Unmatched junction bases numbered 5, after V lost 4 bases and J lost 7 bases. This CDR3 contains 15 residues. Germline V lookup: CDR1 KGHDR, CDR2 SFDVKD. In DNA, the CDR3 is TGTGCCACCAGTGAGACGGGACAGGGGGCCCATACGCAGTATTTT. Protein product: CATSETGQGAHTQYF.

This chain uses TRBV4-3 with TRBJ1-2; a possible D gene is TRBD1 (6 bases). V gave up 0 bases and J gave up 1 base, with 15 bases separating them. Per germline, CDR1 LGHNA and CDR2 YSLEER. This CDR3 contains 17 residues. The CDR3 nucleotides read TGCGCCAGCAGCCAAGAGTTCTCACAGGGTAGTAACTATGGCTACACCTTC. Amino acid sequence: CASSQEFSQGSNYGYTF.

The CDR3 bases are TGCGCCAGCAGCTTGGGGGGCACGAACACTGAAGCTTTCTTT. As protein: CASSLGGTNTEAFF. The gene calls are TRBV5-1 and TRBJ1-1, with a possible D match to TRBD1 (5 bases). V gave up 0 bases and J gave up 1 base, with 7 bases separating them. CDR1 is SGHRS, CDR2 YFSETQ, per germline. There are 14 residues in the CDR3.

This chain's CDR3 is CASSTAQAGEQFF. DNA of the CDR3: TGTGCCAGCAGCACCGCCCAGGCAGGGGAGCAGTTCTTC. The J gene is TRBJ2-1, the V gene TRBV11-2, with D perhaps matching TRBD1 (5 bases). Trimming removed 5 bases at V and 10 bases at J, with 15 bases between. Per the germline V gene, CDR1 is SGHAT and CDR2 is FQNNGV. This CDR3 is built from 13 residues.

A single count supports this clone. The chain carries TRBV25-1 and TRBJ1-2; 7 nucleotides match TRBD1. V dropped 3 bases and J dropped 8; count of bases not matched to a gene: 9. Germline V gene data show CDR1 as MGHDK and CDR2 as SYGVNS. CDR3 size: 14 residues. DNA of the CDR3: TGTGCCAGCAGTGACTCCCACAGGGGTGGAGGCTACACCTTC. Its translation is CASSDSHRGGGYTF.

The V gene is TRBV4-2, the J gene TRBJ1-1, with 7 nucleotides matching TRBD1. V shed 3 bases and J 1 base; nucleotides not matched to a gene: 14. The length of the CDR3 is 18 residues. Germline V gene sequence: CDR1 LGHNA, CDR2 YNFKEQ. In DNA, the CDR3 is TGTGCCAGCAGCCAGGGTATTGTCGGGACAGCACCGAACACTGAAGCTTTCTTT. It specifies CASSQGIVGTAPNTEAFF.

The chain employs TRBV2 and TRBJ2-1, with D maybe TRBD1 (6 bases). V lost 9 bases, J lost 0 bases, and 15 bases lay in between. The CDR3 covers 15 residues. The germline V gene encodes CDR1 SNHLY and CDR2 FYNNEI. The DNA for the CDR3 is TGTGCCAGACAGGGTTTTCCGAGCTCCTACAATGAGCAGTTCTTC. Translated: CARQGFPSSYNEQFF.

This clone was detected once. This CDR3 is CASSPGGQGAHEQYF. The CDR3 nucleotides are TGTGCCAGCAGCCCGGGGGGACAGGGGGCCCACGAGCAGTACTTC. The J gene is TRBJ2-7, the V gene TRBV5-4; 12 bases are shared with TRBD1. With 4 bases clipped from V and 5 bases from J, the junction kept 7 bases outside the gene matches. Germline-derived CDR1 and CDR2 are SGHNT and YYREEE (reference sequence). The CDR3 has 15 residues. Looking up the rest from reference TRBV5-4 and TRBJ2-7 gives the full variable domain: ETGVTQSPTHLIKTRGQQVTLRCSSQSGHNTVSWYQQALGQGPQFIFQYYREEENGRGNFPPRFSGLQFPNYSSELNVNALELDDSALYLCASSPGGQGAHEQYFGPGTRLTVT.

The chain is built from TRBV5-6 and TRBJ2-1, with 7 positions matching TRBD1. The germline V gene has CDR1 SGHDT and CDR2 YYEEEE. J gave up 4 bases and V 3 bases, and 7 bases lay outside the gene matches. The CDR3 extends over 15 amino acids. CDR3 nucleotides: TGTGCCAGCAGCTCGACAGGGACCAGGTACAATGAGCAGTTCTTC. Its translation: CASSSTGTRYNEQFF.

V gene TRBV6-5 combines with J gene TRBJ1-4, with D hard to call. This CDR3 is built from 15 residues. The V gene lost 6 bases and the J gene lost 7 bases, with 18 bases spanning the gap. Germline-derived CDR1 and CDR2 are MNHEY and SVGAGI. Here the CDR3 DNA reads TGTGCCAGCAGACGAAGCGACCCTGGGAGTGAAAAACTGTTTTTT. Translating it yields CASRRSDPGSEKLFF.

The chain combines TRBV7-6 with TRBJ2-1, with TRBD2 matching 8 bases. The CDR3 has 14 amino acids. With V trimmed by 5 bases and J by 8 bases, 8 bases remained unmatched. Germline V gene data show CDR1 as SGHVS and CDR2 as FNYEAQ. As DNA, the CDR3 is TGTGCCAGCAGCCAAATGAGCGGGAGCTATGAGCAGTTCTTC. This translates into CASSQMSGSYEQFF.